This TCR beta chain was profiled in a study of T cell responses to AZD1222 COVID-19 vaccine. The V segment lost 2 bases and the J segment 6 bases; nucleotides outside the gene matches: 6. CDR3 length: 14 residues. CDR1 is MNHNY, CDR2 SVGAGI, per germline (reference sequence). The data were produced by immunoSEQ multiplex PCR, yet TCRdb's version contains in-frame clones alone and is incomplete. Altogether 150,000 to 200,000 clones are present, approximately 94% being singletons, with the ten largest covering about 4.6%. Notes on the study in general: Reportedly, nearly half of unique spike TCRs recognized epitopes outside B.1.351/B.1.1.7 mutations. Following two doses of AZD1222, Spike-specific TCR breadth and depth rose. Spike-wide vaccine-associated CD4 TCRs dominated at 160-218 and 743-854. Clonal diversity was possibly underestimated; the donors were predominantly white British and more often female.

Regarding this clone: Its target is not known.

This TCR derives from an adult who received the AZD1222 COVID-19 vaccine. The chain carries TRBV6-6 and TRBJ2-7; 8 nucleotides agree with TRBD1. The sequencing used peripheral blood, collected 28 days after the second AZD1222 dose. The CDR3 nucleotides are TGTGCCAGCAGTTACCGCGGACAGGGCGTCGAGCAGTACTTC. Its translation: CASSYRGQGVEQYF.